The rows below give T cell receptor delta chains drawn from one sample of a study of gamma-delta T cells after stem cell transplantation. TCRdb applied CATT to the RT-PCR reads for clone calling. The sample holds fewer than 3,000 delta-chain clones, roughly 2.4% seen once. Material: gamma-delta T cells. The receptors shown here come from a human donor. It is not recorded whose cells these are; they may come from a transplant donor. CDR3s include the opening cysteine and the closing phenylalanine or tryptophan. Each record gives: V gene, J gene, D gene, clone size, CDR3 protein, CDR3 DNA. D genes are given only for firm matches. A row's size may be missing; if present it is once, few, many or a size class.

>TRDV2|TRDJ1|TRDD3|medium-sized
CACDTVGEGDTDKLIF
TGTGCCTGTGACACCGTGGGGGAGGGGGACACCGATAAACTCATCTTT
>TRDV2|TRDJ1|TRDD3|few
CACDTVLLGDTRLRGKLIF
TGTGCCTGTGACACCGTACTCCTGGGGGATACGCGGTTGAGGGGTAAACTCATCTTT
>TRDV2|TRDJ1|TRDD3|.
CACDGLGGQPTDKLIF
TGTGCCTGTGACGGACTGGGGGGACAACCCACCGATAAACTCATCTTT
>TRDV2|TRDJ1|TRDD3|few
CACDPLLGDTDKLIF
TGTGCCTGTGACCCTTTACTGGGGGACACCGATAAACTCATCTTT
>TRDV2|TRDJ1|TRDD3|.
CACDPLLGIPGVDTDKLIF
TGTGCCTGTGACCCTTTACTGGGGATTCCGGGGGTAGACACCGATAAACTCATCTTT
>TRDV2|TRDJ1|TRDD3|.
CACDALLGDTEGHTDKLIF
TGTGCCTGTGACGCCTTACTGGGGGATACGGAGGGGCACACCGATAAACTCATCTTT
>TRDV1|TRDJ4|TRDD3|.
CSGGYARPLIF
TGCTCTGGGGGATACGCCAGACCCCTGATCTTT
>TRDV2|TRDJ1|TRDD3|.
CACDTLTGGFTDKLIF
TGTGCCTGTGACACCTTAACTGGGGGATTTACCGATAAACTCATCTTT
>TRDV2|TRDJ1|TRDD3|medium-sized
CACDRLGETGSYTDKLIF
TGTGCCTGTGATCGGCTGGGGGAAACAGGGTCGTACACCGATAAACTCATCTTT
>TRDV2|TRDJ1|TRDD3|medium-sized
CACDNLGANTDKLIF
TGTGCCTGTGACAACCTGGGGGCTAACACCGATAAACTCATCTTT
>TRDV2|TRDJ1|TRDD3|few
CACDTVRTGGLYTDKLIF
TGTGCCTGTGACACCGTTAGGACTGGGGGGTTGTACACCGATAAACTCATCTTT
>TRDV2|TRDJ3|TRDD3|medium-sized
CACDPMGDEYGQMFF
TGTGCCTGTGATCCTATGGGGGATGAGTACGGACAGATGTTTTTC
>TRDV2|TRDJ1|TRDD3|medium-sized
CACDTLTGGTILIF
TGTGCCTGTGACACCCTAACTGGGGGGACCATTCTCATCTTT
>TRDV2|TRDJ1|.|medium-sized
CACDGWGETDKLIF
TGTGCCTGTGACGGGTGGGGGGAGACCGATAAACTCATCTTT
>TRDV2|TRDJ3|.|few
CACDTAGGGRRSSWDTRQMFF
TGTGCCTGTGACACCGCAGGCGGGGGGAGACGAAGCTCCTGGGACACCCGACAGATGTTTTTC
>TRDV2|TRDJ1|TRDD3|.
CASYGVGDSTDKLIF
TGTGCCTCTTACGGGGTGGGGGATTCCACCGATAAACTCATCTTT
>TRDV2|TRDJ1|TRDD3|few
CACDTLNPPILGDTQLYTDKLIF
TGTGCCTGTGACACCTTAAATCCTCCCATACTGGGGGATACACAGTTGTACACCGATAAACTCATCTTT
>TRDV2|TRDJ1|TRDD3|.
CACDALLGDTLGIHKLIF
TGTGCCTGTGACGCCTTACTGGGGGATACGCTCGGTATTCATAAACTCATCTTT
>TRDV2|TRDJ1|TRDD3|many
CACDTVLGVPLYTDKLIF
TGTGCCTGTGACACCGTACTGGGGGTCCCCCTCTACACCGATAAACTCATCTTT
>TRDV2|TRDJ1|TRDD3|few
CACDTVYGGDTRGNTDKLIF
TGTGCCTGTGACACGGTCTATGGGGGGGATACGCGGGGGAACACCGATAAACTCATCTTT
>TRDV2|TRDJ1|TRDD3|medium-sized
CACDTLRLGDTHRLVDKLIF
TGTGCCTGTGACACCCTTAGACTGGGGGATACTCACCGTCTAGTCGATAAACTCATCTTT
>TRDV2|TRDJ1|TRDD3|few
CACDAILGDSTDKLIF
TGTGCCTGTGACGCGATACTGGGGGATTCCACCGATAAACTCATCTTT
>TRDV2|TRDJ1|TRDD3|medium-sized
CACDTLKGDTWSSTDKLIF
TGTGCCTGTGACACGTTAAAGGGGGATACGTGGTCTAGCACCGATAAACTCATCTTT